The present entry profiles one T cell receptor beta chain with its context. Germline V gives CDR1 MNHNS, CDR2 SASEGT. V lost 3 bases and J 4 bases, leaving 9 bases between the germline ends. This CDR3 comprises 13 residues. The data were produced by immunoSEQ multiplex PCR, yet TCRdb's version contains in-frame clones alone and is incomplete. The sample carries more than 150,000 clones, 92% recorded once. These data are taken from a study of T cell responses to AZD1222 COVID-19 vaccine. The material sequenced was peripheral blood, taken 28 days after the second AZD1222 dose. The TCR sequence derives from an adult who received the AZD1222 COVID-19 vaccine. The chain recombines TRBV6-1 with TRBJ1-2, with a weak D call TRBD1 (6 bases). CDR3 protein: CASSEGAGYGYTF. CDR3 coding DNA: TGTGCCAGCAGTGAGGGGGCTGGCTATGGCTACACCTTC.